This T cell receptor (beta chain) came from a study of CD8+ T cells in alopecia areata. RNA was isolated and reverse transcribed to cDNA, the sequencing template. Generated by immunoSEQ multiplex PCR, the TCRdb table keeps only in-frame clones and is missing some. The sample has roughly 120,000 clones; roughly two fifths are singletons. CDR3 length: 14 amino acids. The germline V and J ends were trimmed by 7 bases and 2 bases, with 15 bases remaining between them. CDR1 is SQVTM and CDR2 is ANQGSEA in the germline V gene. The chain uses TRBV29-1 and TRBJ2-1; a possible D gene is TRBD1 (5 bases). Sample: CD4+ T cells sorted from blood. The receptor's source is a human donor with alopecia areata. CDR3 sequence reads: CSGHLGAAYNEQFF. The CDR3 DNA sequence: TGCAGCGGCCATCTAGGGGCTGCCTACAATGAGCAGTTCTTC.